The 12 T cell receptor beta chains given below trace back to one sample, sequenced in a study of cytomegalovirus exposure and HLA in healthy donors. Use of 60 Vbeta and 13 Jbeta primers characterized the PCR. The data were produced by immunoSEQ multiplex PCR, yet TCRdb's version contains in-frame clones alone and is incomplete. The sample shows about 130,000 clones, approximately 80% of them seen only once. The sample was PBMCs. The origin of the receptors is a man in his forties in good health and CMV-seronegative.

The chain combines TRBV4-1 with TRBJ2-7; tentative D call: TRBD1 (5 bases). Germline V CDR1 and CDR2: MGHRA, YSYEKL. The CDR3 totals 16 residues. V shed 4 bases and J shed 6 bases, with 22 bases lying between them. The CDR3 DNA sequence: TGCGCCAGCAGCCGGTTAAGTTCCCTGGGGCCTGGCGAGCAGTACTTC. Translating gives CASSRLSSLGPGEQYF.

The chain couples TRBV30 to TRBJ1-5; TRBD1 matches at 9 bases. J lost 3 bases, V lost 2 bases, and 5 bases had no gene match. CDR1 GTSNPN and CDR2 SVGIG come from the germline V gene (reference sequence). This CDR3 has 15 residues. CDR3 protein: CAWSTGQGNNQPQHF. Here the CDR3 DNA reads TGTGCCTGGAGTACGGGACAGGGAAACAATCAGCCCCAGCATTTT.

The V gene is TRBV14, the J gene TRBJ1-2; perhaps TRBD1 as D (5 bases). CDR3 size: 14 residues. V lost 4 bases to trimming and J lost 6 bases, with 15 bases between them. In germline, CDR1 is SGHDN, CDR2 FVKESK. This CDR3 is CASSPRANANGYTF. DNA of the CDR3: TGTGCCAGCAGCCCCAGGGCAAACGCTAATGGCTACACCTTC.

V and J are TRBV27 and TRBJ1-2; 10 positions agree with TRBD1. CDR1 and CDR2 (germline): MNHEY, SMNVEV (reference sequence). The CDR3 has 16 residues. Germline trimming cut 5 bases from V and 7 bases from J; bases unmatched to any gene: 13. In DNA, the CDR3 is TGTGCCAGCAGTAAACCGACAGGGGGCGCTTTTCGTGGCTACACCTTC. The encoded protein is CASSKPTGGAFRGYTF.

The chain recombines TRBV4-1 with TRBJ1-2; tentative D call: TRBD1 (5 bases). Germline V lookup: CDR1 MGHRA, CDR2 YSYEKL. The CDR3 runs to 16 residues. V lost 4 bases, J lost 2 bases, and 17 bases lay in between. The CDR3 here is CASSRSAGLSNYGYTF. The CDR3 DNA is TGCGCCAGCAGCCGATCCGCAGGGCTCTCGAACTATGGCTACACCTTC.

The V gene is TRBV6-6, the J gene TRBJ2-5; 10 bases agree with TRBD1. Germline loops: CDR1 MNHNY, CDR2 SVGAGI (reference sequence). V was pared by 7 bases and J by 10 bases, with 6 bases of the junction left unmatched. This CDR3 contains 12 residues. CDR3: CASTGTGEVQYF. In nucleotides, the CDR3 is TGTGCCAGCACAGGGACAGGGGAAGTCCAGTACTTC.

The V gene is TRBV5-6, the J gene TRBJ2-4, with 8 nucleotides matching TRBD1. This CDR3 is built from 18 residues. V was clipped by 2 bases and J by 0 bases; unmatched bases: 10. CDR1 and CDR2 (germline): SGHDT, YYEEEE. The CDR3 protein is CASSLPGGPFLAKNIQYF. The CDR3 DNA is TGTGCCAGCAGCTTACCAGGGGGCCCCTTTCTAGCCAAAAACATTCAGTACTTC.

V usage is TRBV29-1 and J usage is TRBJ2-1; 11 bases are shared with TRBD1. Germline CDR1 reads SQVTM; CDR2 reads ANQGSEA. V lost 4 bases and J lost 3; bases outside the gene matches: 5. The length of the CDR3 is 15 residues. Here the CDR3 reads CSVVGTGGFYNEQFF. The CDR3, as DNA: TGCAGCGTTGTAGGGACAGGGGGTTTCTACAATGAGCAGTTCTTC.

The CDR3, as DNA: TGTGCCAGCAGTCCCAGTGAGGGGGGGTACAATGAGCAGTTCTTC. Translation gives CASSPSEGGYNEQFF. The chain couples TRBV11-3 to TRBJ2-1, with TRBD2 as a possible D gene (7 bases). Germline V gives CDR1 SGHNT, CDR2 YENEEA. The CDR3 is made up of 15 amino acids. The ends were cut back, 6 bases at V and 4 bases at J, with 16 bases in the middle.

The chain is built from TRBV14 and TRBJ2-5, with a possible D match to TRBD1 (5 bases). V was trimmed by 5 bases and J by 10 bases, leaving 20 bases between them. Germline CDR1 SGHDN, CDR2 FVKESK. CDR3 length: 14 amino acids. CDR3 DNA: TGTGCCAGCAGCACCAGACAGACGAGATGGGACCAGTACTTC. This sequence encodes CASSTRQTRWDQYF. Combining the CDR3 with reference TRBV14 and TRBJ2-5 gives the whole variable domain EAGVTQFPSHSVIEKGQTVTLRCDPISGHDNLYWYRRVMGKEIKFLLHFVKESKQDESGMPNNRFLAERTGGTYSTLKVQPAELEDSGVYFCASSTRQTRWDQYFGPGTRLLVL.

Written as DNA, the CDR3 is TGTGCCAGCAGCGTACAGGGGTACAATGAGCAGTTCTTC. Translating gives CASSVQGYNEQFF. The chain employs TRBV7-2 and TRBJ2-1; 7 bases match TRBD1. This CDR3 region has 13 residues. The ends lost 5 bases at V and 4 bases at J; junction bases unmatched: 2. CDR1 and CDR2 from the germline V gene are SGHTA and FQGNSA.

This clone came up a few times. V is TRBV5-1 and J is TRBJ2-7; 8 nucleotides match TRBD2. Germline loops: CDR1 SGHRS, CDR2 YFSETQ. V lost 2 bases, J lost 0 bases, and 4 bases stayed unmatched. The CDR3 consists of 15 residues. DNA for the CDR3: TGCGCCAGCAGCTTTGGCCTAGCGGGCTCCTACGAGCAGTACTTC. Translating gives CASSFGLAGSYEQYF.